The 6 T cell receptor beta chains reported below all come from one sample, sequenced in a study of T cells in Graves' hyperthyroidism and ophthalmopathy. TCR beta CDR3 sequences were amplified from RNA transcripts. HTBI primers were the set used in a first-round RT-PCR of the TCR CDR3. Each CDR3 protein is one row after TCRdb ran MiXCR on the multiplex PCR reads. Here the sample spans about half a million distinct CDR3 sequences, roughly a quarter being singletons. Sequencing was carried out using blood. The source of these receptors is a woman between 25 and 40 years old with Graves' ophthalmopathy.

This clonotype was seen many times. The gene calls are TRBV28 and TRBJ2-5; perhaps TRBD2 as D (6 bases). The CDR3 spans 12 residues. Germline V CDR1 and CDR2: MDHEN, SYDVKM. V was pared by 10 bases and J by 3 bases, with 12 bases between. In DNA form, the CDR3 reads TGTGCCATTACGGGGGATGAAGAGACCCAGTACTTC. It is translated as CAITGDEETQYF.

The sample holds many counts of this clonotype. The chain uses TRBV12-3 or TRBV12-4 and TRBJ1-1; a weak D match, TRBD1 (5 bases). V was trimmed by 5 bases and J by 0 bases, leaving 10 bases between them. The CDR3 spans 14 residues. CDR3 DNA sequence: TGTGCCAGCAGTCCGGGACTTCTGAACACTGAAGCTTTCTTT. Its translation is CASSPGLLNTEAFF.

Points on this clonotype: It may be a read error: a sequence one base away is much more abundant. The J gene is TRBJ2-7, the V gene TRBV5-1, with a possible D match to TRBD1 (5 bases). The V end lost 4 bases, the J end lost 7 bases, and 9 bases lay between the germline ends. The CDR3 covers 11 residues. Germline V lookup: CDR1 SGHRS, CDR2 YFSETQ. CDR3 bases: TGCGCCAGCAGCACAGGACCGGAGCAGTACTTC. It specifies CASSTGPEQYF.

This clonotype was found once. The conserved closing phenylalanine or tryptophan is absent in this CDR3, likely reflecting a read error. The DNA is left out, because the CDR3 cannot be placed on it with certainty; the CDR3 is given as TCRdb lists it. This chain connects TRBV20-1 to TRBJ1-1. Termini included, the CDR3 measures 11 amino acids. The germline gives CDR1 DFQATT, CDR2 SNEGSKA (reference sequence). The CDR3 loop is CSARLNTEACV.

The CDR3 protein is CASRYNPDSTYEQYF. Here the CDR3 DNA reads TGTGCCAGCAGATACAACCCCGACAGTACCTACGAGCAGTACTTC. The chain is built from TRBV6-5 and TRBJ2-7, with D tentatively TRBD1 (5 bases). Germline V gives CDR1 MNHEY, CDR2 SVGAGI. This CDR3 is built from 15 residues. Between the trimmed V and J ends, which lost 6 bases and 2 bases, there was a span of 17 bases.

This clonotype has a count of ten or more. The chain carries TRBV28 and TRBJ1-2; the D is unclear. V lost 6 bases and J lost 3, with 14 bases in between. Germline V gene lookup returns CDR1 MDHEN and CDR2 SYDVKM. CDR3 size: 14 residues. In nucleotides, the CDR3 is TGTGCCAGCAGCCGCAATCCCTCCTACTATGGCTACACCTTC. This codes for CASSRNPSYYGYTF.